The following is a TCR beta chain sequence with its context. Its antigen is not identified. The data are from a study of shared clonotypes between healthy human individuals. Study-level results: Investigators expected sequencing depth to affect clonotype sharing among donors. Generally, estimated richness proved larger in naive subsets than it did in memory subsets. Clonotypes not shared had lower generation probabilities than those common to all four donors.

The CDR3 extends over 16 amino acids. V lost 2 bases and J 3 bases, leaving 17 bases between the germline ends. Germline V gene lookup returns CDR1 MNHEY and CDR2 SMNVEV (reference sequence). Sequenced by immunoSEQ multiplex PCR; TCRdb stores in-frame clones only, minus some. Of 1,400,000 or so clones in the sample, approximately 98.5% were seen once. The V gene is TRBV27, the J gene TRBJ2-7; D gene uncertain. Sequencing used naive CD4+ T cells sorted from blood. The subset was: CD45RA+ positively selected. The TCR sequence derives from a man under 40 in good health. This CDR3 reads CASSLQAPAVGYEQYF. The CDR3 region has the DNA TGTGCCAGCAGTTTACAGGCGCCGGCAGTGGGCTACGAGCAGTACTTC.